This paragraph covers one T cell receptor beta chain sequence. No antigen is known for it. Clones were sequenced by immunoSEQ multiplex PCR, and TCRdb holds only the in-frame ones, with some missing. Of 9,500 to 15,000 clones listed, about 80% are singletons. This sample is part of a study of STAT3 mutations in large granular lymphocyte leukemia. In the study overall: Over half of T-LGLL patients had one or more immunosuppressive regimens. Study conclusions and caveats: At least one immunodominant TCR beta clonotype appeared in every T-cell large granular lymphocyte leukemia patient. No sample exists from the first appearance of each clone. Persisting codominant clonotypes may have hidden a small pathogenic clone. All newly emerging clones after therapy were STAT3 wild type.

The germline CDR1 and CDR2 sequences are SGHVS and FNYEAQ. With 6 bases removed from V and 3 bases from J, the gap between germline ends came to 5 bases. The CDR3 runs 11 residues. The chain links TRBV7-6 to TRBJ2-5; no definite D call. The sequence derives from a man aged 60 to 75 with T-cell large granular lymphocyte leukemia. Some clones in this sample may be carry-over from other donors' samples. The specimen was peripheral blood mononuclear cells. Written as DNA, the CDR3 is TGTGCCAGCAGAGTTGAAGAGACCCAGTACTTC. Protein product: CASRVEETQYF.